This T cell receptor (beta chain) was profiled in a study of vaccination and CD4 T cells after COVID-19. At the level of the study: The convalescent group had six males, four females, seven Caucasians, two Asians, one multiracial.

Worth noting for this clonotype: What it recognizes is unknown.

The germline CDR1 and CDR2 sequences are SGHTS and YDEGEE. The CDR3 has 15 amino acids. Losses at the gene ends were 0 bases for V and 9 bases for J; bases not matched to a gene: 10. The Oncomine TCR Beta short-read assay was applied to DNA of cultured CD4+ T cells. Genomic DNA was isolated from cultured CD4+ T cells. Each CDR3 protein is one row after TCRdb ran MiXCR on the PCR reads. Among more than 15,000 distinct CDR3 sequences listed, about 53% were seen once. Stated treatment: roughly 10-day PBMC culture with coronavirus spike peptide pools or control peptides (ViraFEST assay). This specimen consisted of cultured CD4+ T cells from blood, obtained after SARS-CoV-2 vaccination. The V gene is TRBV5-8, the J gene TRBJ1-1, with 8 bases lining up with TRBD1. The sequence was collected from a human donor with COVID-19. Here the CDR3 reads CASSLGGQGPDKAFF. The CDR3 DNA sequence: TGTGCCAGCAGCTTGGGTGGACAGGGACCAGACAAAGCTTTCTTT.